This TCR beta chain was sequenced during a study of T cell responses to AZD1222 COVID-19 vaccine. The germline gives CDR1 SGHRS, CDR2 YFSETQ. With 4 bases removed from V and 3 bases from J, the gap between germline ends came to 11 bases. This CDR3 region has 14 residues. Sequencing was performed with immunoSEQ multiplex PCR; in TCRdb, only in-frame clones are kept and a portion is missing. The repertoire holds over 150,000 clones, with roughly nine tenths as singletons. Notes on this clone: Other nucleotide sequences in the sample specify the same CDR3.

The V call is TRBV5-1, the J call TRBJ1-3, with a possible D match to TRBD1 (6 bases). Sequenced material: peripheral blood, taken 28 days after the second AZD1222 dose. This clonotype was obtained from an adult who received the AZD1222 COVID-19 vaccine. CDR3 DNA: TGCGCCAGCAGCCTTCCGGACAGTGGAAACACCATATATTTT. Translation gives CASSLPDSGNTIYF.